This note documents a single T cell receptor beta chain sequence. Its antigen is not identified. These data originate in a study of cytotoxic CD8 clonotypes in ibrutinib-treated CLL. General observations from the study: Clonality was higher at ibrutinib response and returned toward baseline at progression.

V dropped 2 bases and J dropped 9 bases, with 11 bases sitting between them. Germline V gene lookup returns CDR1 SGHAT and CDR2 FQNNGV. The CDR3 is made up of 13 amino acids. Data came from immunoSEQ multiplex PCR; TCRdb stores just in-frame clones and leaves some out. This sample carries around 140,000 clones, 70% to 90% of them seen once, and the ten largest clones take 7.5% to 8%. This TCR was sampled from a human donor with chronic lymphocytic leukemia. The sequenced sample was PBMCs, obtained after 36 months of ibrutinib treatment. The V and J genes are TRBV11-2 and TRBJ2-1; unclear D gene. As DNA, the CDR3 is TGTGCCAGCAGCTTACCTTCTGATGTTGAGCAGTTCTTC. The encoded protein is CASSLPSDVEQFF.